Relative to its sample, the clone carrying this TCR beta chain is medium-sized. Its matching antigen is unknown. This sample was included in a study of PD-1 blockade in classical Hodgkin lymphoma. Method: immunoSEQ multiplex PCR; TCRdb's copy keeps in-frame clones and lacks some. The sample shows around 23,000 clones, under 90% of them seen only once. This CDR3 is built from 13 residues. CDR1 is GTSNPN and CDR2 is SVGIG in the germline V gene (reference sequence). With 2 bases removed from V and 0 bases from J, the gap between germline ends came to 7 bases. Study-level findings and limits: Those patients who began receiving nivolumab less than 1 year after ASCT had lower diversity, and they were excluded. Baseline diversity was lower in partial responders and progressors than complete responders. Newly diagnosed patients reportedly had lower baseline TCR diversity than healthy donors.

The time point denotes: cycle 4 day 1 (C4D1), after more than 5 weeks of nivolumab. Every one of the patients relapsed after autologous stem cell transplantation (brentuximab vedotin exposure was variable). The receptor's source is a human donor with classical Hodgkin lymphoma. Material: peripheral blood mononuclear cells (PBMCs), obtained before the fourth cycle of nivolumab. The V call is TRBV30, the J call TRBJ1-1; unclear D gene. The DNA for the CDR3 is TGTGCCTGGAGTTTGGACGTGAACACTGAAGCTTTCTTT. It translates to CAWSLDVNTEAFF.